These 2 T cell receptor beta chains share one sample of origin, sequenced in a study of shared clonotypes between healthy human individuals. Selected positively for CCR7 and CD45RO-negative, naive CD8 cells excluded terminally differentiated effector memory CD45RA+ cells. Data came from immunoSEQ multiplex PCR; TCRdb stores just in-frame clones and leaves some out. The data show 550,000 to 750,000 clones, 90% to 95% seen once. Input material: naive CD8+ T cells sorted from blood. The receptors were gathered from a man younger than 45 in good health.

This chain connects TRBV6-5 to TRBJ2-7; D not certain. The CDR3 extends over 11 amino acids. The germline V gene has CDR1 MNHEY and CDR2 SVGAGI. V gave up 6 bases and J gave up 4 bases, with 7 bases separating them. CDR3 residues: CASSWGYEQYF. Written as DNA, the CDR3 is TGTGCCAGCAGCTGGGGATACGAGCAGTACTTC.

The chain recombines TRBV29-1 with TRBJ2-2; 7 bases fit TRBD2. Germline loops: CDR1 SQVTM, CDR2 ANQGSEA. The CDR3 totals 13 residues. The J segment lost 5 bases and the V segment lost 7 bases, leaving 7 bases of the junction unmatched. This CDR3 reads CSAQRGETGELFF. As DNA, the CDR3 is TGCAGCGCTCAACGGGGGGAAACCGGGGAGCTGTTTTTT.